The 19 T cell receptor beta chains reported below all come from one sample, sequenced in a study of T cells in Graves' hyperthyroidism and ophthalmopathy. Researchers took RNA transcripts and amplified the TCR beta CDR3 regions from them. The primer set for the first-round RT-PCR of the TCR CDR3 was HTBI. TCRdb redid the calling of the multiplex PCR reads with MiXCR, one entry per CDR3 protein. This table has roughly 630,000 distinct CDR3 sequences, around a sixth appearing once. The specimen sequenced was blood. The receptors were sampled from a woman aged 25 to 39 with Graves' hyperthyroidism.

This clonotype was picked up many times. The J gene is TRBJ1-3, the V gene TRBV28; D uncertain. CDR3 length: 19 amino acids. Trimming cost V 3 bases and J 0 bases, with 21 bases left between them. Germline CDR1 is MDHEN and CDR2 is SYDVKM. The CDR3 DNA reads as TGTGCCAGCAGTTTCCCCCTCTCCTCTATCGATAGCTCTGGAAACACCATATATTTT. Protein: CASSFPLSSIDSSGNTIYF.

This clonotype was seen many times. The chain couples TRBV28 to TRBJ1-4, with D tentatively TRBD1 (5 bases). There are 16 residues in the CDR3. Germline V CDR1 and CDR2: MDHEN, SYDVKM. The V and J ends lost 5 bases and 0 bases respectively, with 13 bases between them. For the CDR3, the DNA is TGTGCCAGCAGTCCCTCCGACAGAGCAACTAATGAAAAACTGTTTTTT. This encodes CASSPSDRATNEKLFF. The whole variable domain, remainder taken from reference TRBV28 and TRBJ1-4, is DVKVTQSSRYLVKRTGEKVFLECVQDMDHENMFWYRQDPGLGLRLIYFSYDVKMKEKGDIPEGYSVSREKKERFSLILESASTNQTSMYLCASSPSDRATNEKLFFGSGTQLSVL.

This clonotype was detected many times. This chain joins TRBV9 and TRBJ1-2; D might be TRBD1 (6 bases). V was clipped by 4 bases and J by 4 bases, with 11 bases between them. The V gene's germline CDR1 is SGDLS and CDR2 YYNGEE. The CDR3 has 13 residues. The CDR3 bases are TGTGCCAGCAGCATTTCGACAGGCTATGGCTACACCTTC. Protein product: CASSISTGYGYTF.

Ten or more counts support this clonotype. The chain has TRBV2 and TRBJ1-2, with 8 bases aligning to TRBD1. Trimming at V came to 2 bases and at J to 5 bases, leaving 7 bases not matched to a gene. CDR1 is SNHLY, CDR2 FYNNEI, per germline. The CDR3 runs 15 residues. The CDR3 DNA reads TGTGCCAGCAGTGAATTCCGGCAGGGGGCGTATGGCTACACCTTC. It specifies CASSEFRQGAYGYTF.

There are a few counts of this clonotype. V usage is TRBV12-3 or TRBV12-4 and J usage is TRBJ1-4; perhaps TRBD1 as D (5 bases). Between the trimmed V and J ends, which lost 7 bases and 8 bases, there was a span of 11 bases. This CDR3 is 12 amino acids long. CDR3 sequence reads: CASTPNREKLFF. In nucleotides, the CDR3 is TGTGCCAGCACCCCCAACAGGGAAAAACTGTTTTTT.

The chain has TRBV6-2 or TRBV6-3 and TRBJ2-7; D may be TRBD1 (7 bases). CDR3 length equals 13 residues. V lost 8 bases and J 5 bases, leaving 16 bases between the germline ends. Germline V gene data show CDR1 as MNHEY and CDR2 as SVGEGT. The CDR3 sequence: CASRRGPDHEQYF. CDR3 nucleotides: TGTGCCAGCCGGAGGGGGCCCGATCACGAGCAGTACTTC.

On this clonotype itself: An end of the junction differs from the germline gene, which may be a read error. This chain links TRBV5-1 with TRBJ2-7; 7 bases agree with TRBD2. CDR1 and CDR2 (germline): SGHRS, YFSETQ. The CDR3 totals 13 residues. CDR3 residues: CASSLGEGYEQHF. CDR3 nucleotide sequence: TGCGCCAGCAGCTTGGGGGAGGGCTACGAGCAGCACTTC.

This clonotype has ten or more counts. The rearrangement uses TRBV11-3 and TRBJ2-1, with 7 nucleotides matching TRBD2. Germline V lookup: CDR1 SGHNT, CDR2 YENEEA. Trimming removed 1 base from V and 8 bases from J; junction bases left unmatched: 8. CDR3 length: 15 amino acids. The CDR3 DNA follows: TGTGCCAGCAGCTTAGCGGGGAGGGCCACGGATGAGCAGTTCTTC. This sequence encodes CASSLAGRATDEQFF.

This chain links TRBV7-2 with TRBJ2-4, with TRBD1 as a possible D gene (6 bases). V gave up 2 bases and J gave up 1 base, with 9 bases separating them. Germline V gene sequence: CDR1 SGHTA, CDR2 FQGNSA. CDR3 size: 15 residues. CDR3 sequence: CASSLPDSAKNIQYF. In nucleotides, the CDR3 is TGTGCCAGCAGCTTACCGGACAGTGCCAAAAACATTCAGTACTTC.

This clonotype was seen a few times. The chain employs TRBV29-1 and TRBJ2-4, with a possible D match to TRBD1 (6 bases). The CDR3 spans 13 residues. Germline V gives CDR1 SQVTM, CDR2 ANQGSEA. V dropped 4 bases and J dropped 4 bases, with 11 bases sitting between them. The CDR3 bases are TGCAGCGTTGGGACAGTGGTTAAAAACATTCAGTACTTC. It yields the protein CSVGTVVKNIQYF.

This sequence joins TRBV12-5 and TRBJ2-7; D might be TRBD1 (6 bases). The V end was cut by 4 bases, the J end by 2 bases, with 12 bases between. Looked up from germline, CDR1 is LGHNT and CDR2 is FRNRAP. The CDR3 sequence is 14 residues long. Written as DNA, the CDR3 is TGTGCTAGTGGTTCGGAGGACAGCACCTACGAGCAGTACTTC. The encoded protein is CASGSEDSTYEQYF.

This clonotype was detected a few times. The chain recombines TRBV29-1 with TRBJ2-4; D possibly matches TRBD1 or TRBD2 (5 bases each). Germline CDR1 SQVTM, CDR2 ANQGSEA. This CDR3 region has 11 residues. The V end was cut by 4 bases, the J end by 9 bases, with 10 bases between. The CDR3 nucleotides are TGCAGCGTTGGAGGGGTCGCCATTCAGTACTTC. It codes for CSVGGVAIQYF.

This clonotype has at least ten counts. This rearrangement joins TRBV7-9 to TRBJ2-1; no firm D call. V lost 6 bases to trimming and J lost 9 bases, with 18 bases between them. CDR1 is SEHNR, CDR2 FQNEAQ, per germline (reference sequence). This CDR3 is 14 amino acids long. The CDR3, as DNA: TGTGCCAGCAGTCGCACATCTGATTCGACTGAGCAGTTCTTC. Protein product: CASSRTSDSTEQFF.

In this sample, this clonotype turned up once. With a much larger clone just one base away, this may be a read error. The chain links TRBV10-3 to TRBJ1-1; D ambiguous. Per the germline V gene, CDR1 is ENHRY and CDR2 is SYGVKD. The CDR3 runs 13 residues. V was clipped by 4 bases and J by 0 bases, with 6 bases between them. CDR3: CAISGSMNTEAFF. As DNA, the CDR3 is TGTGCCATCAGTGGAAGTATGAACACTGAAGCTTTCTTT.

This clonotype was seen ten or more times. The CDR3 coding sequence is TGTGCCAGCAGCCCCGTCCTTGGGGCGCCAGTGGGTACGCAGTATTTT. Translating gives CASSPVLGAPVGTQYF. J is TRBJ2-3 and V is TRBV11-2, with D possibly TRBD1 on 5 matching bases. Per the germline V gene, CDR1 is SGHAT and CDR2 is FQNNGV. This CDR3 has 16 amino acids. V lost 5 bases to trimming and J lost 8 bases, with 23 bases between them.

The V call is TRBV5-1, the J call TRBJ1-2, with 7 nucleotides matching TRBD1. The CDR3 consists of 15 residues. Germline V gene sequence: CDR1 SGHRS, CDR2 YFSETQ. V shed 4 bases, J shed 4 bases, and the junction held 10 bases outside the gene matches. CDR3 sequence: CASSQGGQGIYGYTF. The CDR3 DNA follows: TGCGCCAGCAGCCAAGGGGGCCAGGGAATCTATGGCTACACCTTC.

In its sample, this clonotype was seen many times. The chain links TRBV5-1 to TRBJ2-1; a weak D match, TRBD2 (6 bases). Germline V gene data show CDR1 as SGHRS and CDR2 as YFSETQ. Trimming took 0 bases from V and 0 from J, leaving 13 bases between them. The CDR3 sequence is 17 residues long. CDR3 region: CASSLETSQSSYNEQFF. The DNA for the CDR3 is TGCGCCAGCAGCTTGGAAACTAGCCAAAGCTCCTACAATGAGCAGTTCTTC.

This clonotype was counted a few times. The chain uses TRBV14 and TRBJ1-2; D remains ambiguous. CDR3 size: 13 residues. Germline V gives CDR1 SGHDN, CDR2 FVKESK. With 1 base removed from V and 4 bases from J, the gap between germline ends came to 7 bases. For the CDR3, the DNA is TGTGCCAGCAGCCAAGGCTTAGTCTATGGCTACACCTTC. It yields the protein CASSQGLVYGYTF.

This clonotype occurred once. This rearrangement joins TRBV7-9 to TRBJ1-3; D might be TRBD1 (5 bases). Germline V gene sequence: CDR1 SEHNR, CDR2 FQNEAQ (reference sequence). Trimming took off 5 bases at V and 0 bases at J, with 14 bases between the two ends. This CDR3 has 16 amino acids. The CDR3 sequence is CASSPGLPYSGNTIYF. CDR3 sequence (DNA): TGTGCCAGCAGCCCGGGACTCCCTTACTCTGGAAACACCATATATTTT.